This T cell receptor (beta chain) was retrieved from a study of T-cell reconstitution after alpha-beta-depleted transplantation in children. The TCRbeta library incorporated unique molecular identifiers. TCRdb recomputed calls from the PCR reads with MiXCR, one row per CDR3 protein. The profile shows nearly 550,000 distinct CDR3 sequences, roughly 18% of them singletons. The CDR3 is 16 amino acids. Losses at the gene ends were 6 bases for V and 0 bases for J; bases not matched to a gene: 6. The germline gives CDR1 SGHRS, CDR2 YFSETQ. This clonotype was picked up a small number of times. The V call is TRBV5-1, the J call TRBJ2-2, with 9 nucleotides matching TRBD2. The specimen was PBMCs from the stem cell graft donor, collected from the stem cell graft. The sequence derives from a human donor who donated a stem cell graft to a child with acute lymphoblastic leukemia. The CDR3 nucleotides read TGCGCCAGCACCCGACTAGCGGCAGCGAACACCGGGGAGCTGTTTTTT. Protein: CASTRLAAANTGELFF.